This T cell receptor beta chain was recorded in a study of shared clonotypes between healthy human individuals. The study, taken as a whole, reports: Owing to a small donor count, the genetic and exposure-history diversity represented was limited. The naive CD4 repertoires of a few donors were compared, and around 5% of clonotypes were shared.

Measured with immunoSEQ multiplex PCR; TCRdb has only the in-frame clones, and not every one. The sample yields 100,000 to 130,000 clones, 68% seen once. This clone was seen ten or more times. The antigen remains undetermined. The germline V gene has CDR1 MNHEY and CDR2 SVGAGI. The CDR3 consists of 13 residues. Trimming shortened V by 6 bases and J by 9 bases, and 15 bases separated the two germline ends. This clonotype was sampled from a woman between 25 and 40 years old in good health. The chain couples TRBV6-5 to TRBJ1-5; weak D call: TRBD1 (6 bases). The specimen sequenced was memory CD8+ T cells sorted from blood. Indicated subset: CD45RO+ cells pooled with CCR7-negative TemRA cells. The CDR3 bases are TGTGCCAGCAGCCCACAGGGTGGAAGGCCCCAGCATTTT. This translates into CASSPQGGRPQHF.